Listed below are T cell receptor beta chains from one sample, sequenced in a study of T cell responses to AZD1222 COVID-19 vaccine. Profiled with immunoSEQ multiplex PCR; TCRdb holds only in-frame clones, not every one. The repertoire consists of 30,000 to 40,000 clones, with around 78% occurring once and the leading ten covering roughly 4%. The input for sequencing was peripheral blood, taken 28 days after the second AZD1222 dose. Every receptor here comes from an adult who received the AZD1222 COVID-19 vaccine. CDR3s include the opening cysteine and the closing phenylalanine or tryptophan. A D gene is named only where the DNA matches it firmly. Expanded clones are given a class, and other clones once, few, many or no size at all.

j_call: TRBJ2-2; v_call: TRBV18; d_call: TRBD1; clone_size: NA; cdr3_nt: TGTGCCAGCTCGCCGGGACAGGGGGTAATCACCGGGGAGCTGTTTTTT; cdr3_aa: CASSPGQGVITGELFF
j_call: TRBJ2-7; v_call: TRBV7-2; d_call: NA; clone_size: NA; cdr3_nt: TGTGCCAGCAGCTTCGTCTCCGGGACTTCCCGCTTGGAGCAGTACTTC; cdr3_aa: CASSFVSGTSRLEQYF
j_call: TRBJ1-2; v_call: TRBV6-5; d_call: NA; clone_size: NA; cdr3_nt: TGTGCCAGCAGCGGAACACAAGGGGCAGGCTATGGCTACACCTTC; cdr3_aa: CASSGTQGAGYGYTF
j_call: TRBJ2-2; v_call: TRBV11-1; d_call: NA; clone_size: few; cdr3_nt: TGTGCCAGCAGCTTAGCCGATAGGTTTCAGATGAACACCGGGGAGCTGTTTTTT; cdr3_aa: CASSLADRFQMNTGELFF
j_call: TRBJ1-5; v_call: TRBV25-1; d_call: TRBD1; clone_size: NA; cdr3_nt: TGTGCCAGCAGTGATTGGACAGGGAATCAGCCCCAGCATTTT; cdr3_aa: CASSDWTGNQPQHF
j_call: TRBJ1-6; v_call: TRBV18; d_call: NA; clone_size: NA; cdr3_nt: TGTGCCAGCTCATCGTCCCGGGAATCGGGGAATTCACCCCTCCACTTT; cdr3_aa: CASSSSRESGNSPLHF
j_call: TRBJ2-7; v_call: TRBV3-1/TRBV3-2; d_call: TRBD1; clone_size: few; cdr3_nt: TGTGCCAGCAGCCATTCGGACAGGGTCAACGAGCAGTACTTC; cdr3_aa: CASSHSDRVNEQYF
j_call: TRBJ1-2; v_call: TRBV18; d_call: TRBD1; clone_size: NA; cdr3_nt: TGTGCCAGCTCACTCCAACCGCTGACAGGGAACTATGGCTACACCTTC; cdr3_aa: CASSLQPLTGNYGYTF
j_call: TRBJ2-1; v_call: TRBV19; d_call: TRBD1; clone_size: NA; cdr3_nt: TGTGCCAGTAACCCGACAGGGCACCCCCGAGACAATGAGCAGTTCTTC; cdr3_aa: CASNPTGHPRDNEQFF
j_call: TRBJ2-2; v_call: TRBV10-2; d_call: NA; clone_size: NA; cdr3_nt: TGCGCCAGCAGTCGCCGGGACGAAGGGGAGTTTTTT; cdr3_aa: CASSRRDEGEFF
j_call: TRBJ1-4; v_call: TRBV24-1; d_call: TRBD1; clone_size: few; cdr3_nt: TGTGCCACCAGTGGACAGGGTAATGAAAAACTGTTTTTT; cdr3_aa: CATSGQGNEKLFF
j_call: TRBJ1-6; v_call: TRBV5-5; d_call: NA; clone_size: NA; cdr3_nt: TGTGCCAGCAGCTTGTGGGCTAGCGATAATTCACCCCTCCACTTT; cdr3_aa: CASSLWASDNSPLHF
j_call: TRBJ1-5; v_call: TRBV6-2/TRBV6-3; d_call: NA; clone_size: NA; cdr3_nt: TGTGCCAGCAGTTACTCAGGGGTGGGCAATCAGCCCCAGCATTTT; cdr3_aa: CASSYSGVGNQPQHF
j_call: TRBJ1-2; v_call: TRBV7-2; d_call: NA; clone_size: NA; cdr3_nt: TGTGCCAGCAGCTTAAATCGGGAAAACTATGGCTACACCTTC; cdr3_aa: CASSLNRENYGYTF
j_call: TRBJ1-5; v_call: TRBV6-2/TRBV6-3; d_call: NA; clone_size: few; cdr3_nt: TGTGCCAGCAGTCTCCGACGGAGCAATCAGCCCCAGCATTTT; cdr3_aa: CASSLRRSNQPQHF
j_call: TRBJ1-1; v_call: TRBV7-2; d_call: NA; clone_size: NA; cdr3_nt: TGTGCCAGCAGCCCCCAAAAAACCCCCAACACTGAAGCTTTCTTT; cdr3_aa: CASSPQKTPNTEAFF
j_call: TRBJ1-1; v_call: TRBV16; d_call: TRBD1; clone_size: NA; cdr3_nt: TGTGCCAGCAGCCAAATAGGAAGGGGGCTGGCTTTCTTT; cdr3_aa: CASSQIGRGLAFF
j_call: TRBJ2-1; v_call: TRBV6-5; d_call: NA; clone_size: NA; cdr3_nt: TGTGCCAGCAGACAAAGTACGGGATACAATGAGCAGTTCTTC; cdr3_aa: CASRQSTGYNEQFF
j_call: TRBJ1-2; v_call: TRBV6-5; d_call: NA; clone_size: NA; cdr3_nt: TGTGCCAGCAGTTACTCGAAGGGGACCTCTAACTATGGCTACACCTTC; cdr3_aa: CASSYSKGTSNYGYTF
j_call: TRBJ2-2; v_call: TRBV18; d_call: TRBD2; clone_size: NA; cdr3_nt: TGTGCCAGCTCACCCCAAGCGGGAGGGCCAATAAACACCGGGGAGCTGTTTTTT; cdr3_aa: CASSPQAGGPINTGELFF